The 24 T cell receptor beta chains listed next were all sequenced from one sample in a study of early stage breast cancer tumors. The assay was immunoSEQ multiplex PCR, and TCRdb's table has in-frame clones only and misses some. Of some 72,000 clones in the sample, roughly three quarters were seen once. The specimen was blood. These receptors came from a person between 55 and 69 years old with breast cancer.

This clone was counted a single time. The V and J genes are TRBV19 and TRBJ1-1, with 8 bases fitting TRBD1. The V segment lost 2 bases and the J segment 6 bases; nucleotides outside the gene matches: 5. Germline V lookup: CDR1 LNHDA, CDR2 SQIVND (reference sequence). CDR3 size: 14 residues. CDR3 in DNA: TGTGCCAGTAGTATACAAGCAGGGGGCGCTGAAGCTTTCTTT. Protein sequence: CASSIQAGGAEAFF.

The chain joins TRBV9 to TRBJ1-1; TRBD1 matches 7 bases. Germline CDR1 and CDR2: SGDLS and YYNGEE. There are 15 residues in the CDR3. The trim removed 0 bases at V and 4 bases at J, leaving 6 bases unmatched. The CDR3 loop reads CASSVEIDRATEAFF. CDR3 nucleotide sequence: TGTGCCAGCAGCGTAGAGATCGACAGGGCCACTGAAGCTTTCTTT.

The sample holds one count of this clone. The chain has TRBV4-2 and TRBJ2-3, with TRBD1 identical over 12 bases. This CDR3 is 19 amino acids long. Germline V gene lookup returns CDR1 LGHNA and CDR2 YNFKEQ. The junction had 10 bases not matched to a gene; V was cut back by 2 bases and J by 1 base. The CDR3 loop reads CASSQTGTGGAGGTDTQYF. CDR3 nucleotide sequence: TGTGCCAGCAGCCAAACCGGGACAGGGGGCGCAGGGGGCACAGATACGCAGTATTTT.

CDR3 loop: CASSAAGGDSYEQYF. CDR3 nucleotides: TGTGCCAGCAGCGCCGCCGGAGGGGATAGCTACGAGCAGTACTTC. The J gene is TRBJ2-7, the V gene TRBV9, with D possibly matching TRBD2 (6 bases). The germline V gene encodes CDR1 SGDLS and CDR2 YYNGEE. CDR3 length: 15 residues. Trimming removed 3 bases from V and 3 bases from J, with 16 bases in between.

This clone was observed once. At the DNA level, this CDR3 is encoded by other sequences in the same sample as well. V is TRBV6-1 and J is TRBJ2-1, with D tentatively TRBD1 (5 bases). Trimming removed 5 bases from V and 5 bases from J, with 10 bases in between. Germline CDR1 is MNHNS and CDR2 is SASEGT. The CDR3 is made up of 13 amino acids. The DNA of the CDR3 is TGTGCCAGCAGTTCGTCAGGGCACAATGAGCAGTTCTTC. Translating it yields CASSSSGHNEQFF.

The gene calls are TRBV2 and TRBJ2-3; D not certain. Per the germline V gene, CDR1 is SNHLY and CDR2 is FYNNEI. V lost 4 bases, J lost 8 bases, and 7 bases lay in between. This CDR3 region has 11 residues. The CDR3 here is CASSGTGTQYF. The CDR3 DNA reads as TGTGCCAGCAGTGGGACCGGTACGCAGTATTTT.

The V call is TRBV6-1, the J call TRBJ2-5, with 15 bases identical to TRBD2. The germline V gene encodes CDR1 MNHNS and CDR2 SASEGT. J was trimmed by 5 bases and V by 4 bases; bases with no gene match: 8. CDR3 length equals 17 residues. The DNA of the CDR3 is TGTGCCAGCAGTGTGGGACTAGCGGGGGGCCGCGCCGAGACCCAGTACTTC. This encodes CASSVGLAGGRAETQYF.

The chain couples TRBV6-5 to TRBJ2-7; a weak D match, TRBD2 (5 bases). Trimming took off 6 bases at V and 2 bases at J, with 11 bases between the two ends. The CDR3 extends over 13 amino acids. Looked up from germline, CDR1 is MNHEY and CDR2 is SVGAGI. Here the CDR3 DNA reads TGTGCCAGCAGCCCCCGGGATGCCTACGAGCAGTACTTC. Translating it yields CASSPRDAYEQYF.

This clone has only a few counts. V is TRBV7-9 and J is TRBJ1-4; no firm D call. The CDR3 is 14 amino acids. Germline values: CDR1 SEHNR, CDR2 FQNEAQ (reference sequence). Trimming took 5 bases from V and 5 from J, leaving 12 bases between them. The CDR3 loop is CASSRLIGNEKLFF. In DNA, the CDR3 is TGTGCCAGCAGCCGTTTGATAGGCAATGAAAAACTGTTTTTT.

The gene calls are TRBV7-6 and TRBJ1-2; 7 positions agree with TRBD1. The trim removed 5 bases at V and 8 bases at J, leaving 8 bases unmatched. Germline loops: CDR1 SGHVS, CDR2 FNYEAQ. This CDR3 has 13 residues. Here the CDR3 DNA reads TGTGCCAGCAGCCCTGGGACAGCGGGGGGCTACACCTTC. Amino acids: CASSPGTAGGYTF. The full variable domain, in which reference TRBV7-6 and TRBJ1-2 provide the parts outside the CDR3, is GAGVSQSPRYKVTKRGQDVALRCDPISGHVSLYWYRQALGQGPEFLTYFNYEAQQDKSGLPNDRFSAERPEGSISTLTIQRTEQRDSAMYRCASSPGTAGGYTFGSGTRLTVV.

V gene TRBV6-6 combines with J gene TRBJ1-2; possible D gene TRBD1, 5 bases. V was pared by 2 bases and J by 8 bases, with 15 bases between. The CDR3 covers 14 residues. Germline values: CDR1 MNHNY, CDR2 SVGAGI (reference sequence). This CDR3 is CASSYQGVMRGYTF. The CDR3 DNA is TGTGCCAGCAGTTACCAGGGTGTGATGAGGGGCTACACCTTC.

This sequence joins TRBV28 and TRBJ1-4; D is perhaps TRBD1 (6 bases). V was clipped by 6 bases and J by 7 bases, with 15 bases between them. Germline V gene data show CDR1 as MDHEN and CDR2 as SYDVKM. The CDR3 is 14 residues long. CDR3 sequence (DNA): TGTGCCAGCAGCCCGGGGGCCCTACTTGAAAAACTGTTTTTT. This encodes CASSPGALLEKLFF.

The sample holds a few counts of this clone. The chain is built from TRBV6-1 and TRBJ2-7; no reliable D call. This CDR3 has 14 amino acids. The germline V gene encodes CDR1 MNHNS and CDR2 SASEGT. Trimming cost V 5 bases and J 0 bases, with 11 bases left between them. DNA for the CDR3: TGTGCCAGCAGTCACGACCAAAGCTCCTACGAGCAGTACTTC. It yields the protein CASSHDQSSYEQYF.

The chain joins TRBV6-6 to TRBJ2-3; a weak D match, TRBD2 (5 bases). Deletions cut 8 bases from V and 1 base from J, with 10 bases between. The CDR3 spans 13 residues. The germline CDR1 and CDR2 sequences are MNHNY and SVGAGI (reference sequence). CDR3 DNA sequence: TGTGCCAGCCGCTCGAGGGGCACAGATACGCAGTATTTT. This encodes CASRSRGTDTQYF.

J is TRBJ2-1 and V is TRBV5-1; 10 nucleotides line up with TRBD2. V lost 4 bases and J lost 5; bases outside the gene matches: 6. From germline, CDR1 is SGHRS and CDR2 YFSETQ. The CDR3 is made up of 15 amino acids. The CDR3 coding sequence is TGCGCCAGCAGCCCTAGCGGGGGCCTCAACAATGAGCAGTTCTTC. Translating gives CASSPSGGLNNEQFF.

The chain links TRBV5-1 to TRBJ2-7; 7 nucleotides agree with TRBD1. The CDR3 spans 13 residues. Germline V gives CDR1 SGHRS, CDR2 YFSETQ. The V gene end was trimmed by 5 bases and the J gene end by 7 bases; junction bases not matched to a gene: 9. CDR3 region: CASSSGTEGEQYF. DNA of the CDR3: TGCGCCAGCAGTTCCGGGACAGAGGGGGAGCAGTACTTC.

The rearrangement uses TRBV4-2 and TRBJ1-4, with TRBD1 matching 7 bases. Germline V lookup: CDR1 LGHNA, CDR2 YNFKEQ. The CDR3 spans 17 residues. Trimming cost V 4 bases and J 3 bases; bases outside gene matches: 11. This chain's CDR3 is CASSLNRGGNPNEKLFF. Written as DNA, the CDR3 is TGTGCCAGCAGCCTAAACAGGGGAGGGAATCCTAATGAAAAACTGTTTTTT.

The chain recombines TRBV5-1 with TRBJ2-3; D gene uncertain. The V end lost 0 bases, the J end lost 0 bases, and 8 bases lay between the germline ends. The CDR3 length is 15 residues. Germline-derived CDR1 and CDR2 are SGHRS and YFSETQ. CDR3 nucleotide sequence: TGCGCCAGCAGCTTGGAATTGACTAGCACAGATACGCAGTATTTT. Residues: CASSLELTSTDTQYF.

V gene TRBV6-1 combines with J gene TRBJ1-5; 8 bases line up with TRBD1. The CDR3 runs to 14 residues. The V gene end was trimmed by 6 bases and the J gene end by 2 bases; junction bases not matched to a gene: 3. CDR1 MNHNS and CDR2 SASEGT come from the germline V gene. CDR3 bases: TGTGCCAGCAGGACAGGGGACGGCAATCAGCCCCAGCATTTT. It codes for CASRTGDGNQPQHF.

The chain has TRBV4-1 and TRBJ2-7, with 7 nucleotides matching TRBD1. Germline assignment: CDR1 MGHRA and CDR2 YSYEKL. Trimming at V came to 3 bases and at J to 1 base, leaving 6 bases not matched to a gene. CDR3 length equals 15 residues. The CDR3 DNA reads as TGCGCCAGCAGCCAGAGCCCGGGACAGTCCTACGAGCAGTACTTC. Protein sequence: CASSQSPGQSYEQYF.

The chain recombines TRBV2 with TRBJ1-2, with D possibly matching TRBD1 (5 bases). The CDR3 runs to 13 residues. V was clipped by 4 bases and J by 4 bases, with 10 bases between them. Germline-derived CDR1 and CDR2 are SNHLY and FYNNEI. CDR3 in amino acids: CASSGGSGYGYTF. The CDR3 coding sequence is TGTGCCAGCAGTGGGGGGTCAGGCTATGGCTACACCTTC.

CDR3 coding DNA: TGTGCCAGCAGCTTATTAGTGGGTGGATACTCCTACAATGAGCAGTTCTTC. Translation: CASSLLVGGYSYNEQFF. The J gene is TRBJ2-1, the V gene TRBV13; D is undetermined. This CDR3 comprises 17 residues. In germline, CDR1 is PRHDT, CDR2 FYEKMQ (reference sequence). Trimming removed 2 bases from V and 0 bases from J, with 14 bases in between. Full variable domain (missing parts from reference TRBV13 and TRBJ2-1): AAGVIQSPRHLIKEKRETATLKCYPIPRHDTVYWYQQGPGQDPQFLISFYEKMQSDKGSIPDRFSAQQFSDYHSELNMSSLELGDSALYFCASSLLVGGYSYNEQFFGPGTRLTVL.

The table lists this clone with a few counts. CDR3 coding DNA: TGTGCCAGCAGCTTGGACAGGGCCTACGAGCAGTACTTC. Its translation is CASSLDRAYEQYF. The chain is built from TRBV7-3 and TRBJ2-7, with 8 bases fitting TRBD1. Germline assignment: CDR1 SGHTA and CDR2 FQGTGA. V lost 3 bases to trimming and J lost 2 bases; unmatched junction nucleotides: 0. The CDR3 consists of 13 residues.

This chain connects TRBV29-1 to TRBJ2-7, with TRBD1 identical over 7 bases. After removal of 3 bases from V and 0 bases from J, the junction contained 5 bases not matched to a gene. Germline V lookup: CDR1 SQVTM, CDR2 ANQGSEA. The CDR3 loop spans 14 amino acids. This chain's CDR3 is CSVDAGGSSYEQYF. The CDR3 nucleotides are TGCAGCGTTGACGCAGGGGGTTCCTCCTACGAGCAGTACTTC.